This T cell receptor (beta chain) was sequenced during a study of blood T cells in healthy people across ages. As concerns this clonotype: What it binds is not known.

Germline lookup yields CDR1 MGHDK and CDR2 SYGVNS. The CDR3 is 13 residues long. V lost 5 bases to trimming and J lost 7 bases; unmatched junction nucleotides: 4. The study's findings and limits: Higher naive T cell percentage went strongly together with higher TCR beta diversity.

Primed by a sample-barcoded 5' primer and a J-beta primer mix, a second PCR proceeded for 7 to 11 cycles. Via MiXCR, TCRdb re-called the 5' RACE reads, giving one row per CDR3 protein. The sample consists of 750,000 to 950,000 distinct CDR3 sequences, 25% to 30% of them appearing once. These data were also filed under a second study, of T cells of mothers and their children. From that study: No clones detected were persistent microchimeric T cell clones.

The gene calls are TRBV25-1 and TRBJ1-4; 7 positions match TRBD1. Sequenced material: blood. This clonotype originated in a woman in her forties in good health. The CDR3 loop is CASSRGGGEKLFF. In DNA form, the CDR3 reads TGTGCCAGCAGTAGAGGGGGCGGTGAAAAACTGTTTTTT.